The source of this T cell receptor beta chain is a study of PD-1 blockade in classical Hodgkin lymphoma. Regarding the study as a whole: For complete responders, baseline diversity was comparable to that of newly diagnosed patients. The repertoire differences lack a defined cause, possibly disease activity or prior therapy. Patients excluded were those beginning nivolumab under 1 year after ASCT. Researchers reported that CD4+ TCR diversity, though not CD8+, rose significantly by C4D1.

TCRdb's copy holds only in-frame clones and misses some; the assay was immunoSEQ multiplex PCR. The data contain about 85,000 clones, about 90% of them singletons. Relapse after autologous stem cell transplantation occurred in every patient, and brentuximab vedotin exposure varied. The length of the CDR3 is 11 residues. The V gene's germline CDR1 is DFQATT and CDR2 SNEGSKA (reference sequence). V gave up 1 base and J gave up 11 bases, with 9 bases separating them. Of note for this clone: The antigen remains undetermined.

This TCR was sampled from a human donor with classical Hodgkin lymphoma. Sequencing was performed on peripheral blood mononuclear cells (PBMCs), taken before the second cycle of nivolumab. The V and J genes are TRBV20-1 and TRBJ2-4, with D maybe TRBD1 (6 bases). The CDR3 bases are TGCAGTGCTAGAGGGACAGCTGTTCAGTACTTC. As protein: CSARGTAVQYF.